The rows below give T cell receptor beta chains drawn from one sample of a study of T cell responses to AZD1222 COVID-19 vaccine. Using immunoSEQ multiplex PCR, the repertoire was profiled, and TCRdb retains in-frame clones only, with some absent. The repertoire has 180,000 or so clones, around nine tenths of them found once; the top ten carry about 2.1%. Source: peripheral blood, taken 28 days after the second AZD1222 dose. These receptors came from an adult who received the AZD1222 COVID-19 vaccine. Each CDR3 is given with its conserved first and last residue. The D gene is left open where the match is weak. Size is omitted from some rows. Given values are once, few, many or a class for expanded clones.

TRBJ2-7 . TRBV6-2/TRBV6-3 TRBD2 CASSGLAGLSAAEQYF TGTGCCAGCAGTGGACTAGCGGGGCTGTCTGCGGCCGAGCAGTACTTC
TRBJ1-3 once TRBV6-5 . CASNPLRESGNTIYF TGTGCCAGCAACCCTCTCAGGGAATCTGGAAACACCATATATTTT
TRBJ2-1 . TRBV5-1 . CASSLALSGEYNEQFF TGCGCCAGCAGCTTGGCCCTCTCGGGAGAGTACAATGAGCAGTTCTTC
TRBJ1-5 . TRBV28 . CASSVNQPQHF TGTGCCAGCTCTGTCAATCAGCCCCAGCATTTT
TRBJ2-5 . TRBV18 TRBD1 CASSPPSRGETQYF TGTGCCAGCTCACCACCTAGCAGGGGGGAGACCCAGTACTTC
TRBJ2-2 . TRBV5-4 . CASSPGRLVAGELFF TGTGCCAGCAGCCCGGGGAGGTTGGTGGCCGGGGAGCTGTTTTTT
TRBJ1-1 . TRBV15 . CATSRVDRDSEGTEAFF TGTGCCACCAGCAGAGTAGATAGGGACTCTGAGGGCACTGAAGCTTTCTTT
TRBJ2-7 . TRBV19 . CASSMEGSYEQYF TGTGCCAGTAGTATGGAAGGATCCTACGAGCAGTACTTC
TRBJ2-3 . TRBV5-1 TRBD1 CASSMTGPLTDTQYF TGCGCCAGCAGCATGACAGGGCCCCTCACAGATACGCAGTATTTT
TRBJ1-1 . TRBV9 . CASSVRGNTEAFF TGTGCCAGCAGCGTAAGAGGGAACACTGAAGCTTTCTTT
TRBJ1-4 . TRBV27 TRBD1 CASSTADRDSEKLFF TGTGCCAGCAGTACTGCCGACAGGGATAGCGAAAAACTGTTTTTT
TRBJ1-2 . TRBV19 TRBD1 CASRERGRVYGYTF TGTGCCAGTAGGGAAAGGGGGCGCGTCTATGGCTACACCTTC
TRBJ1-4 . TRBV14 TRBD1 CASSATGGYEKLFF TGTGCCAGCAGCGCTACAGGGGGGTATGAAAAACTGTTTTTT
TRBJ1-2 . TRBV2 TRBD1 CASSGQGEVSGYTF TGTGCCAGCAGCGGACAGGGGGAAGTGAGTGGCTACACCTTC
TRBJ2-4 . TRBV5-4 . CASSLEGDIQYF TGTGCCAGCAGCTTGGAGGGTGACATTCAGTACTTC
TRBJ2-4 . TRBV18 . CASSPFQGAVEDIQYF TGTGCCAGCTCACCCTTTCAAGGGGCAGTCGAGGACATTCAGTACTTC
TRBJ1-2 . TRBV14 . CASSQDNTSPLNYGYTF TGTGCCAGCAGCCAAGATAATACGTCACCGCTCAACTATGGCTACACCTTC
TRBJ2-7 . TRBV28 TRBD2 CASSPIISGNDEQYF TGTGCCAGCAGCCCTATTATTAGCGGGAACGACGAGCAGTACTTC
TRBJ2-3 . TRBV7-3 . CASSLRDGGPPDTQYF TGTGCCAGCAGCTTACGGGACGGGGGTCCCCCCGATACGCAGTATTTT
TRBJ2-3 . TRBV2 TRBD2 CASRTSGGTTGDTQYF TGTGCCAGCCGGACTAGCGGGGGGACAACCGGAGATACGCAGTATTTT
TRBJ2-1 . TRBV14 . CASSQIIRGYNEQFF TGTGCCAGCAGCCAAATTATAAGGGGCTACAATGAGCAGTTCTTC
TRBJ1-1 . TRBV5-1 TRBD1 CASSLLGTGATTEAFF TGCGCCAGCAGCTTATTGGGGACAGGAGCAACTACTGAAGCTTTCTTT
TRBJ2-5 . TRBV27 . CASSWGRGGETQYF TGTGCCAGCAGTTGGGGGAGGGGGGGAGAGACCCAGTACTTC